This T cell receptor beta chain appears in the sequencing data of a study of cytomegalovirus exposure and HLA in healthy donors. Study background: There were some 400 genotyped donors. Of these, about 81% fell in the genetic ancestry cluster associated with self-reported Caucasian donors.

This CDR3 contains 17 residues. Germline CDR1 SNHLY, CDR2 FYNNEI. V was clipped by 4 bases and J by 0 bases, with 13 bases between them. 60 Vbeta and 13 Jbeta primers were used in PCR. Generated by immunoSEQ multiplex PCR, the TCRdb table keeps only in-frame clones and is missing some. The repertoire holds some 90,000 clones, with over 60% as singletons. This clone was seen a handful of times. Antigen: not known. The study, taken as a whole, reports: Per published reports, the classifier diagnosed cytomegalovirus status with high specificity and sensitivity.

Specimen: PBMCs. The rearrangement links TRBV2 to TRBJ1-6; the D is unclear. This sequence originates from a boy aged 5-17 years in good health and CMV-seropositive. This CDR3 reads CASSVDRGSSYNSPLHF. The CDR3, as DNA: TGTGCCAGCAGTGTTGATCGTGGCAGCTCCTATAATTCACCCCTCCACTTT.